The entry below describes one TCR beta chain. What it binds is not known. The junction does not match germline at one end; this may be a read error. This sample is part of a study of tumor-infiltrating lymphocytes in primary liver carcinoma. Study-level results: Overlap between tumor regions exceeded overlap of tumor with adjacent tissue or blood. Blood fell significantly below tumors in its top-250-clone fraction (p = 0.039).

A primer in the constant region served to generate TCR beta cDNA from about 480 ng of total RNA. Slightly modified ARM-PCR with three nested multiplex PCR rounds yielded TCR beta libraries. TRBV1-TRBV30 forward primers paired with a C-beta reverse primer drove the first two PCR rounds, about 10 cycles each. TCRdb processed the multiplex PCR reads anew with MiXCR; each CDR3 protein has one entry. The table has 90,000 to 110,000 distinct CDR3 sequences, 82% seen once. Germline-derived CDR1 and CDR2 are MDHEN and SYDVKM. The CDR3 runs to 15 residues. Bulk tissue was left unsorted, and RNA and DNA were co-extracted from around 18-30 mg of it.

The V call is TRBV28, the J call TRBJ1-1; 10 bases match TRBD1. What was sequenced was liver tumor tissue from sampling region 3. Subset defined: tumor region T3, left-lateral pole. The TCR comes from a man between 40 and 49 years old with primary liver carcinoma and hepatitis B virus infection. The CDR3 region has the DNA TGTGCCAGCAGTCCTGGACAGGGGGGTGTAACTGAAGCTTCCTTT. It is translated as CASSPGQGGVTEASF.